This TCR beta chain is from a study of cytomegalovirus exposure and HLA in healthy donors (TCRdb year 2017). Broadly, across the study: An earlier analysis of some 500 of the donors reported roughly 270 Gb of sequence data and 100 million to 140 million unique TCR beta sequences from about 180 million T cells. Rather than drawing on any new phenotypic data, the later analysis identified candidate immune exposures from TCR beta sequences and the way those sequences occurred across donors. The study aimed to test whether cataloging public T cell receptors could reveal signatures of past pathogen exposure. Because of strong linkage in the cohort, roughly five DR-DQ haplotypes were treated as single units for association and clustering. The number of donors typed differed by locus, with 629-630 for A, B, C, DRB1 and DQB1, roughly 520 for DQA1, over 600 for DPA1, and 450 to 480 for DPB1. Of the 398 genotyped donors, 65% to 90% were placed in the genetic ancestry cluster associated with self-reported Caucasian donors. All discovery cohort repertoires had been generated using a single sequencing platform. The study profiled the T cell repertoires of some 610 subjects by immunosequencing and related them to cytomegalovirus serostatus. HLA typing included class I and class II loci at four-digit resolution. A later genetic analysis used genome-wide SNP genotypes for 398 of the 666 donors, treating that subset as a discovery cohort. A later analysis re-examined previously published TCR beta repertoires from over 500 donors and added high-resolution HLA genotyping to investigate patterns of TCR occurrence. A separate validation cohort of approximately 120 different subjects was used in addition to the roughly 700-subject first cohort. An early release that covered about 640 HLA-typed donors contained approximately 290 gigabases of sequencing data and tens of millions of unique TCR sequences. In an earlier analysis of 500 to 650 of the donors, high-throughput TCR beta sequencing was used to judge whether each TCR beta V gene segment behaved as functional or pseudogenic. Donor age, sex, ethnicity and CMV serostatus were collected together with the repertoire data. The study combined high-throughput TCR immunosequencing, statistical association of individual TCRs with disease status, and machine learning to predict cytomegalovirus infection status. Across some 400 genotyped donors of the cohort, an average of approximately 240,000 unique TCR beta nucleotide sequences per donor were sequenced, and roughly 18% of those sequences were non-productive. Broad study findings and their caveats: The earlier analysis of some 540 of the donors excluded roughly 17 rarely observed V segments, including chromosome 9 orphons, because counts were too low. In an earlier analysis of 587 of the donors, most TCR beta V segments were observed in productive rearrangements about 87% or about 30% of the time, broadly matching IMGT annotations. A later analysis reported that several top co-occurrence clusters appeared linked to parvovirus B19, influenza, CMV and Epstein-Barr virus. Compared with the approximately 600-donor mean, donors in an Asian-associated ancestry cluster had fewer N-insertions in productive TCRs, according to a later genetic analysis. In a later analysis, the rate of TCR association differed among HLA loci, with DRB1 alleles having the most associated TCRs and HLA-C alleles having the fewest. For the cohort, immune exposure information was limited to CMV serostatus. Linkage disequilibrium might explain the correlated functional status among segregating V segments, but an unknown experimental factor could not be ruled out. The cohort was sequenced for TCR beta chains only, and without alpha or paired-chain data the features that could be detected were limited. A further reported finding was that TCR beta sequences accurately predicted the HLA-A and HLA-B alleles for most subjects in the first cohort. A later genetic analysis associated a missense DCLRE1C variant with V-gene and J-gene trimming of TCR beta chains, and an independent cohort replicated the association. Presence/absence analyses assumed roughly uniform sequencing depth across donors, an assumption that may not hold. Some IMGT-functional V segments, including TRBV6-2 and TRBV6-3, could not be distinguished by the 87-base-pair reads and were therefore excluded. Most CMV-associated TCR beta chains appeared to be HLA-restricted in a later analysis, and the HLA associations seemed to be driven largely by CMV exposure. A cluster of highly shared sequence variants was judged likely to be a technical artifact of the sequencing pipeline. Three of the identified cytomegalovirus-associated TCR beta chains were confirmed in vitro to be specific for cytomegalovirus antigens. Because HLA typing was unavailable for some donors at each locus, only the typed subset was used in association tests. The study listed approximately 150 TCR beta chains as associated with cytomegalovirus. Most TCR sequences were seen in very few donors, while some public TCRs were found in many individuals. The classifier was reported to diagnose cytomegalovirus status with high specificity and sensitivity in both the original cohort and the validation cohort. According to the authors, the approach could potentially be generalized to other disease states and immunological phenotypes. Assigning TCR associations to individual alleles was difficult when HLA alleles, especially DR and DQ, strongly co-occurred. In a later analysis, around 17,000 TCR beta sequences were associated with specific HLA alleles at a false discovery rate of 0.05. In a later analysis, HLA-associated TCR beta chains showed more clonal expansion and lower generation probabilities than non-associated chains that were equally common.

V is clipped by 3 bases and J by 8 bases, and the sequence between their germline boundaries is 13 bases long. Including the terminal cysteine and phenylalanine, the CDR3 comprises 13 residues. The CDR3 DNA has 39 bases and is translated from base 1. CDR1 and CDR2 are drawn from the germline V gene: ENHRY, SYGVKD. In total, 666 healthy bone marrow donors made up the cohort. At the time of sampling, all cohort members were nominally healthy, though unrecorded immune exposures were likely present. The donor tested CMV seronegative, placing the donor among the 350 or so seronegative members of the cohort. A peripheral blood sample was provided by each donor, and peripheral blood mononuclear cells were used for TCR beta sequencing. The Qiagen DNeasy Blood Extraction Kit was used to extract genomic DNA from the blood cell samples. Of note for this clone: Which antigen it targets is not known. Base qualities are not recorded, but no much larger clone differs from it by a single base.

The library was generated by the immunoSEQ multiplex PCR assay. For the multiplex PCR, a mixture combining 60 forward primers for TCR Vbeta segments and 13 reverse primers for TCR Jbeta segments was used. Amplification of the CDR3 region of rearranged TCR beta genes was performed with a multiplex PCR assay on genomic DNA. The amplified TCR beta libraries were sequenced on the Illumina HiSeq System as 87-base-pair reads. Processing in the source paper ran as follows. A later analysis counted approximately 74 million unique TCR beta chains across the 700 or so repertoires, and around 9.9 million of these chains were shared by at least two donors. Raw reads were error-corrected and collapsed into unique sequences by a nearest-neighbor algorithm in which closely related sequences were merged to remove PCR and sequencing errors. Alignment of CDR3 sequences to IMGT reference sequences was used to assign V, D and J gene segments. For a sequence to be retained, a match of at least six nucleotides was required to both a V gene segment and a J gene segment. Rearrangements were classified as productive when the CDR3 lacked stop codons and remained in frame with V and J, and all other rearrangements were classified as non-productive. CDR3 was defined by IMGT convention, running from the second conserved V-encoded cysteine to the conserved J-encoded phenylalanine. The earlier analysis of roughly 590 of the donors excluded sequences that lacked an unambiguous match to a single V gene segment. An earlier analysis of fewer than 750 of the donors classified V segments as functional when productive rearrangements were above 56.7% and as segregating when the standard deviation between donors was above 5%. A statistical classification framework was built to diagnose cytomegalovirus status from the catalog of TCR beta chain sequences. In a later analysis, TCR nucleotide sequences were compared against IMGT/GENE-DB human TR gene sequences so that V and J genes could be assigned. Using the TCRdist pipeline, a later analysis assigned CDR3 sequences along with most-parsimonious VDJ recombination scenarios. A later analysis defined each TCR beta chain by its CDR3 amino acid sequence plus V-gene family, and excluded reads lacking a unique V-gene family. In a later analysis, a few hundred highly shared, low-generation-probability nucleotide sequences were removed to address suspected cross-contamination and a sequencing artifact. For each public chain, a later analysis derived a clonal expansion index from normalized ranks of inferred template counts within each repertoire. Generation probabilities in a later analysis came from a VDJ recombination model fitted to out-of-frame rearrangements, and those results were checked against IGoR. Hypergeometric tests were used in a later analysis to score TCR-TCR, TCR-HLA and TCR-CMV co-occurrence, with a repertoire-size bias correction applied to the TCR pairs. In a later analysis, false discovery rates were estimated by permuting HLA or CMV assignments 20 times. In a later analysis, co-occurring TCRs were grouped with DBSCAN, and TCRdist sequence similarity was added when clustering was performed within HLA-allele-positive subsets. Repertoires with fewer than 30,000 or more than 120,000 public chains were left out of co-occurrence clustering, as were several repertoires with anomalous nucleotide sharing. The source is immuneACCESS, and TCRdb retained only in-frame sequences with V and J called. Part of the clones is not carried over; for the studies checked, unresolved V genes explain less than half of this, and the remainder is unexplained. V and J calls and clone size are copied from that table; D and trimming were computed from the DNA. Within this sample are approximately 190,000 clones, with roughly 68% of them counted one time only. The ten largest clones capture about 1.7% of the sample.

Here the chain combines TRBV10-3 and TRBJ1-2; confidence is insufficient to name the D gene. The TCR originated in a woman in her twenties or thirties in good health and CMV-seronegative. The sequenced sample was PBMCs. The CDR3 corresponds to CAISEREMRGYTF. The DNA reads as follows: TGTGCCATCAGTGAACGGGAAATGAGGGGCTACACCTTC.